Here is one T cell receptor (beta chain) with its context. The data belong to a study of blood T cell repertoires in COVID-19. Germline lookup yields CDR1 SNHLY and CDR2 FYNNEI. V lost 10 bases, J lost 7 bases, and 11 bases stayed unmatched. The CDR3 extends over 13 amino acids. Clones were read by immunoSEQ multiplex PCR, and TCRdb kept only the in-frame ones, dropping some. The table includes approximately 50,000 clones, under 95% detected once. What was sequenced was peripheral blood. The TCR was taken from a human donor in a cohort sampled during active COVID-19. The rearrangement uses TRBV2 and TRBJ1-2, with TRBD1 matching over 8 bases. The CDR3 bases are TGTGCCATAGAGAGCCAACAGGGGGTTGGCTACACCTTC. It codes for CAIESQQGVGYTF.